This T cell receptor (beta chain) stems from a study of OX40 agonist ivuxolimab in advanced cancers. Profiled with immunoSEQ multiplex PCR; TCRdb holds only in-frame clones, not every one. The table includes 60,000 to 75,000 clones, around 90% detected once. The receptor was isolated from an adult with an advanced solid tumor such as melanoma, head and neck, liver or kidney cancer. Here the sequenced sample was CD4+ or CD8+ T cells sorted from blood, taken in a trial of the OX40 agonist ivuxolimab.

The CDR3 loop reads CATSIQRFKNIQYF. The CDR3 DNA reads TGTGCCACCAGTATACAGCGTTTCAAAAACATTCAGTACTTC. The chain carries TRBV15 and TRBJ2-4; unclear D gene. Germline V gene sequence: CDR1 LNHNV, CDR2 YYDKDF (reference sequence). CDR3 size: 14 residues. The germline V and J ends were trimmed by 6 bases and 3 bases, with 12 bases remaining between them.